The next 8 T cell receptor beta chains were all read from a single sample in a study of cytomegalovirus exposure and HLA in healthy donors. The PCR was carried out with 60 Vbeta primers and 13 Jbeta primers. Measured with immunoSEQ multiplex PCR; TCRdb has only the in-frame clones, and not every one. This table holds about 82,000 clones, around 80% found once. The sequenced sample was PBMCs. These TCRs come from a human donor in good health.

The gene calls are TRBV9 and TRBJ1-1; D unclear. CDR3 length: 14 residues. Germline V gene sequence: CDR1 SGDLS, CDR2 YYNGEE. V was trimmed by 5 bases and J by 0 bases, leaving 11 bases between them. DNA of the CDR3: TGTGCCAGCAGTCGAACAGCCATGAACACTGAAGCTTTCTTT. Its translation is CASSRTAMNTEAFF.

V gene TRBV29-1 combines with J gene TRBJ2-1, with D perhaps matching TRBD1 (7 bases). The CDR3 spans 15 residues. V lost 4 bases, J lost 1 base, and 14 bases lay in between. Looked up from germline, CDR1 is SQVTM and CDR2 is ANQGSEA. CDR3 nucleotides: TGCAGCGTTGGACAGGGTGCGGGATCCTACAATGAGCAGTTCTTC. Translating it yields CSVGQGAGSYNEQFF.

The CDR3: CASSTQLRGGLSNEKLFF. CDR3 nucleotides: TGTGCCAGTAGTACCCAACTAAGGGGGGGCCTCTCTAATGAAAAACTGTTTTTT. This rearrangement joins TRBV19 to TRBJ1-4, with D possibly being TRBD1 (6 bases). CDR3 length: 18 residues. Germline CDR1 reads LNHDA; CDR2 reads SQIVND (reference sequence). V lost 4 bases and J 3 bases, leaving 21 bases between the germline ends.

The sample holds a few counts of this clone. The rearrangement uses TRBV2 and TRBJ2-1; possibly TRBD1 for D (8 bases). The germline gives CDR1 SNHLY, CDR2 FYNNEI. The CDR3 runs 15 residues. Between the trimmed V and J ends, which lost 5 bases and 13 bases, there was a span of 24 bases. This chain's CDR3 is CASSYTGGDLGHQFF. CDR3 bases: TGTGCCAGCAGTTACACAGGGGGGGATCTGGGTCACCAGTTCTTC.

The rearrangement links TRBV11-2 to TRBJ2-1; TRBD2 might be the D (7 bases). The germline V gene has CDR1 SGHAT and CDR2 FQNNGV. Trimming removed 5 bases from V and 0 bases from J, with 11 bases in between. The CDR3 spans 15 residues. This CDR3 reads CASSTRGASYNEQFF. CDR3 in DNA: TGTGCCAGCAGCACACGGGGGGCCTCCTACAATGAGCAGTTCTTC.

The V call is TRBV7-2, the J call TRBJ2-7, with 15 bases fitting TRBD2. Germline CDR1 is SGHTA and CDR2 is FQGNSA. CDR3 length: 16 amino acids. The J segment lost 2 bases and the V segment lost 5 bases, leaving 4 bases of the junction unmatched. The DNA of the CDR3 is TGTGCCAGCAGCCCGGGGACTAGCGGGGGGACCTACGAGCAGTACTTC. This codes for CASSPGTSGGTYEQYF.

J is TRBJ2-1 and V is TRBV6-1; D is perhaps TRBD2 (6 bases). This CDR3 region has 15 residues. The V end was cut by 3 bases, the J end by 1 base, with 10 bases between. The germline CDR1 and CDR2 sequences are MNHNS and SASEGT. CDR3 coding DNA: TGTGCCAGCAGTGAGCGGGGTGGATCCTACAATGAGCAGTTCTTC. It is translated as CASSERGGSYNEQFF.

The genes are TRBV18 and TRBJ2-2; no clear D. The CDR3 covers 15 residues. Trimming removed 3 bases from V and 4 bases from J, with 12 bases in between. Germline V lookup: CDR1 KGHSH, CDR2 LQKENI. The CDR3 sequence: CASSPMKTGTGELFF. The CDR3 bases are TGTGCCAGCTCACCGATGAAAACGGGCACCGGGGAGCTGTTTTTT.